This TCR beta chain was obtained from a study of regulatory T cells in long-lasting Graves disease. Combining iRepertoire HTBI primers with Arm-PCR of CDR3 regions, the authors built TCR beta libraries. Per the study methods: The samples included under 75 TRBV and 15 or so TRBJ segments. TCRdb re-derived calls from the multiplex PCR reads in MiXCR, one entry per CDR3 protein. TCRdb, not the authors, supplied the V and J calls. The data hold about 340,000 distinct CDR3 sequences, with around a fifth observed a single time. Germline assignment: CDR1 SGHRS and CDR2 YFSETQ. V lost 4 bases and J 0 bases, leaving 17 bases between the germline ends. The CDR3 extends over 16 amino acids. The time point was: persistent/refractory GD, antithyroid drugs over 5 years with positive TRAb. The TCR library used RNA extracted from PBMCs.

The source was peripheral blood mononuclear cells (PBMCs), collected when the disease was refractory, from a patient treated with antithyroid drugs. The receptor was derived from a female donor with Graves disease. The chain recombines TRBV5-1 with TRBJ2-7; D is possibly TRBD1 or TRBD2 (5 bases each). CDR3 sequence (DNA): TGCGCCAGCAGCACCGCTCCGGGGCAGATCTCCTACGAGCAGTACTTC. This sequence encodes CASSTAPGQISYEQYF.